This T cell receptor beta chain was sequenced in a study of patients and donors after allogeneic stem cell transplantation. The V gene's germline CDR1 is SGHRS and CDR2 YFSETQ. V was cut by 3 bases and J by 2 bases, with 15 bases left in between. This CDR3 is built from 16 residues. TCRdb analysed the RT-PCR reads with MiXCR anew, one entry per CDR3 protein. The sample has about 230,000 distinct CDR3 sequences; 13% to 15% are singletons. This clonotype was sampled from a human donor who was either an allogeneic HSCT recipient or a stem cell or donor lymphocyte infusion donor (not recorded which). It is not recorded whose cells these are; they may come from a transplant donor. The chain has TRBV5-1 and TRBJ2-1, with unresolved D. Sequences were obtained from blood, either unsorted or a sorted T cell fraction (not recorded which). This CDR3 is CASSYIETSAYNEQFF. In DNA, the CDR3 is TGCGCCAGCAGCTATATCGAGACTTCTGCCTACAATGAGCAGTTCTTC.